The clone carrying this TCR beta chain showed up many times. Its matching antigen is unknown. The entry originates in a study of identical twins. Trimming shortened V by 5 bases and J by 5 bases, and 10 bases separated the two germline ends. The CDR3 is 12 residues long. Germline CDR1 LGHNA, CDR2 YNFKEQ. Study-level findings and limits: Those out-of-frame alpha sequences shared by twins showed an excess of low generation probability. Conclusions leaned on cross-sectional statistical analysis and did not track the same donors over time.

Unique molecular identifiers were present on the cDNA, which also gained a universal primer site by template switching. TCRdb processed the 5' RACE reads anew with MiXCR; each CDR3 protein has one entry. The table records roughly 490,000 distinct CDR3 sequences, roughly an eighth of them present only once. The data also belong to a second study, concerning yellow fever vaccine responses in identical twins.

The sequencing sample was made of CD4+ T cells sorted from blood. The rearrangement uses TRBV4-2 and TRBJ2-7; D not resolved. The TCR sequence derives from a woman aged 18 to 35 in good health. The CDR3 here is CASSSNSHEQYF. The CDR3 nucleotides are TGTGCCAGCAGCTCAAACAGCCACGAGCAGTACTTC.